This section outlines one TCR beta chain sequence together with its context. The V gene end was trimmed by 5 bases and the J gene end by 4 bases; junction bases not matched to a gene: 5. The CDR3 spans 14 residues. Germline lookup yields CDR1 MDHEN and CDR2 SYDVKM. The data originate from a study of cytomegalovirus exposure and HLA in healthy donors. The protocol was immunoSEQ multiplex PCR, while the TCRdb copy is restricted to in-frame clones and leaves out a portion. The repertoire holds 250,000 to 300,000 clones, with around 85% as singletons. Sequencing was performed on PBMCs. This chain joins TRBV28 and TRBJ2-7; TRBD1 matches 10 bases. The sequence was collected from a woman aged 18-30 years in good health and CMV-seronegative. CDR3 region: CASSGTGQGYEQYF. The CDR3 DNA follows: TGTGCCAGCAGTGGGACGGGACAGGGGTACGAGCAGTACTTC.